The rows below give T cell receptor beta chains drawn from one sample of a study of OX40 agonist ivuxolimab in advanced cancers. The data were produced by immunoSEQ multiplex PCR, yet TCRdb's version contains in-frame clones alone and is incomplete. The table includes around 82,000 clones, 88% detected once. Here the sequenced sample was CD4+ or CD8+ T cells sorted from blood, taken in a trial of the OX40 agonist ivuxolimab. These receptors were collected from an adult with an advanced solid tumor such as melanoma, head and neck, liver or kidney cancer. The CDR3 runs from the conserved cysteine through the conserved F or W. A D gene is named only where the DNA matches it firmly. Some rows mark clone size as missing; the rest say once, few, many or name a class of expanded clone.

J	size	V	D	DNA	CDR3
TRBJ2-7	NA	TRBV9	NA	TGTGCCAGCAGCGTAGAAGGCAGATCCTACGAGCAGTACTTC	CASSVEGRSYEQYF
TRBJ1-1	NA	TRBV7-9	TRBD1	TGTGCCAGCAGCCCCAACAGGGGGCTGGGCACTGAAGCTTTCTTT	CASSPNRGLGTEAFF
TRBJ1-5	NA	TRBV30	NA	TGTGCCTGGGGGAGACAGCAGAATCAGCCCCAGCATTTT	CAWGRQQNQPQHF
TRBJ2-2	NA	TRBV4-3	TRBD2	TGCGCCAGCAGCCAAGCACTAGCGGGCACCGGGGAGCTGTTTTTT	CASSQALAGTGELFF
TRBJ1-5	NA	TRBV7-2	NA	TGTGCCAGCAGCCCCAGCAGGGATCAGCCCCAGCATTTT	CASSPSRDQPQHF
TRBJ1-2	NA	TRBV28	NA	TGTGCCAGCAGTTTAACAGCTAACTATGGCTACACCTTC	CASSLTANYGYTF
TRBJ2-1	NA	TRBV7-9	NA	TGTGCCAGCAGCTTCCTATCTGGAGTGGGCTACAATGAGCAGTTCTTC	CASSFLSGVGYNEQFF
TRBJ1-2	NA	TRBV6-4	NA	TGTGCCAGCAGTGCCACAGGGTCCTATGGCTACACCTTC	CASSATGSYGYTF
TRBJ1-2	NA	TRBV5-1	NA	TGCGCCAGCAGCTTGGTAGCAGGCTCCTATGGCTACACCTTC	CASSLVAGSYGYTF
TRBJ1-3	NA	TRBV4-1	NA	TGCGCCAGCAGCCAACAGGGTAATCTCAGAAACACCATATATTTT	CASSQQGNLRNTIYF
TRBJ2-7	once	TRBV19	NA	TGTGCCAGTAAGCCTCAGGGCCAGGGGCTCTACGAGCAGTACTTC	CASKPQGQGLYEQYF
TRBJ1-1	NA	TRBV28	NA	TGTGCCAGCAGTGTGAACAGGGCTGAAGCTTTCTTT	CASSVNRAEAFF
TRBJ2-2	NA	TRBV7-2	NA	TGTGCCAGCAGCTTAGAAGGGGTGGGGTCCCTGGGCACCGGGGAGCTGTTTTTT	CASSLEGVGSLGTGELFF
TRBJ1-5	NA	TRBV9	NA	TGTGCCAGCAGTGGTGAGGGGGTACATCAGCCCCAGCATTTT	CASSGEGVHQPQHF
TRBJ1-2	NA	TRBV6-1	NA	TGTGCCAGCAGTCCCTTTGGGGCGCTAGGAATGGGCTACACCTTC	CASSPFGALGMGYTF
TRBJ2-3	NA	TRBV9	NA	TGTGCCAGCAGCGTTGGGAGCGGGTTTAGCACAGATACGCAGTATTTT	CASSVGSGFSTDTQYF
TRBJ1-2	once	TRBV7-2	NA	TGTGCCAGCAGCTTAGCGGGGGGTACATTGGATAACTATGGCTACACCTTC	CASSLAGGTLDNYGYTF
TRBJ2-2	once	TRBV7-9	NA	TGTGCCAGCAGCACCCAAAGGGGGGGGCGAGGCACCGGGGAGCTGTTTTTT	CASSTQRGGRGTGELFF
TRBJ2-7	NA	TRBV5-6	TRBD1	TGTGCCAGCAGCACGAGACAGGGGGCGTACGAGCAGTACTTC	CASSTRQGAYEQYF
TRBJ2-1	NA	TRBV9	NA	TGTGCCAGCAGCGTAGGGACTAACACCTACAATGAGCAGTTCTTC	CASSVGTNTYNEQFF
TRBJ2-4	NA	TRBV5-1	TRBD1	TGCGCCAGCAGCTCGGGACAGGGATTAGCCAAAAACATTCAGTACTTC	CASSSGQGLAKNIQYF
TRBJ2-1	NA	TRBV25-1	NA	TGTGCCAGCAGTGAGCCGGCACGGAATGAGCAGTTCTTC	CASSEPARNEQFF
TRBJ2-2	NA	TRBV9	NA	TGTGCCAGCAGCGGATTACCCACCGGGGAGCTGTTTTTT	CASSGLPTGELFF
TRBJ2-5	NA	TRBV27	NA	TGTGCCAGCAGTCAATCCCCCTGGGGTGGCCAGTACTTC	CASSQSPWGGQYF
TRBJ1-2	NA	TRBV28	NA	TGTGCCAGCAGTTTAGATCCCCGATATGGCTACACCTTC	CASSLDPRYGYTF
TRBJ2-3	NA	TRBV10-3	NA	TGTGCCATCAGTGGAGAGGGGCGCGCGCAGTATTTT	CAISGEGRAQYF
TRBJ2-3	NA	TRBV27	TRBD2	TGTGCCAGCAGTTCCATAGCGGGAGGGCCAGATACGCAGTATTTT	CASSSIAGGPDTQYF
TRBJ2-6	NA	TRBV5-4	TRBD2	TGTGCCACCACGACTAGCGGGAGGCCACACTCTGGGGCCAACGTCCTGACTTTC	CATTTSGRPHSGANVLTF
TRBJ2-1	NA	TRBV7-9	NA	TGTGCCAGCAGCTTAGCGCTGGCAGCCTCCTACAATGAGCAGTTCTTC	CASSLALAASYNEQFF
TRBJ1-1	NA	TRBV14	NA	TGTGCCAGCAGCCAAGGCCTGAGGGTCCCAGCTTTCTTT	CASSQGLRVPAFF
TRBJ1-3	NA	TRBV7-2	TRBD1	TGTGCCAGCAGCTTAGTCGAGGGGGCAACTGGAAACACCATATATTTT	CASSLVEGATGNTIYF
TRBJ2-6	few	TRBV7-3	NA	TGTGCCAGCAGCTTTGGGACCATTGCCTCTGGGGCCAACGTCCTGACTTTC	CASSFGTIASGANVLTF
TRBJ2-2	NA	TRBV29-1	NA	TGCAGCGTTGAAGATTCGGGGGGCCCCGGGGAGCTGTTTTTT	CSVEDSGGPGELFF
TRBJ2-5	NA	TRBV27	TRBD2	TGTGCCAGCAGTCCCAGGGTAGCGGGAAACGCGGGTCCTGAGACCCAGTACTTC	CASSPRVAGNAGPETQYF
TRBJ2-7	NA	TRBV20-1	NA	TGCAGTGCTGGCAGGGAAAAGGAGCAGTACTTC	CSAGREKEQYF
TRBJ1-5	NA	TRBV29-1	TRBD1	TGCAGCGTACGGACAGGGGATCAGCCCCAGCATTTT	CSVRTGDQPQHF
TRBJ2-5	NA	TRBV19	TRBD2	TGTGCCAGTAGTATCAGTACTAGCGGTTTGTACCAAGAGACCCAGTACTTC	CASSISTSGLYQETQYF
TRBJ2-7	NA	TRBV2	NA	TGTGCCAGCAGGGCCCACTCGGGCAGCGAGCAGTACTTC	CASRAHSGSEQYF
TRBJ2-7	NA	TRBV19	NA	TGTGCCAGTAGTATAGAGCGAGGAAACGAGCAGTACTTC	CASSIERGNEQYF
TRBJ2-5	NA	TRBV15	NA	TGTGCCACCAGCAGCTCTAGTTGGGAGACCCAGTACTTC	CATSSSSWETQYF
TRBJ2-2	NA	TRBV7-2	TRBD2	TGTGCCAGCAGCATGCGGACTAGCGGGGCGAACACCGGGGAGCTGTTTTTT	CASSMRTSGANTGELFF
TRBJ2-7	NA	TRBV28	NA	TGTGCCAGCAGTTCGATCCACCAATCAACCCCCTACGAGCAGTACTTC	CASSSIHQSTPYEQYF
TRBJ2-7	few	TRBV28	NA	TGTGCCAGCGCTACCCCCCGGGGCCACCACGGGGACGAGCAGTACTTC	CASATPRGHHGDEQYF
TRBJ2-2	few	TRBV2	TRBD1	TGTGCCAGCAGTAAAACTACAGGGGTCGGCGGGGAGCTGTTTTTT	CASSKTTGVGGELFF
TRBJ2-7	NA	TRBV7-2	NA	TGTGCCAGCAGCTTACAGGGAGGGGGTTACGAGCAGTACTTC	CASSLQGGGYEQYF
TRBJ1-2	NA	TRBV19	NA	TGTGCCAGTAGTGCCCTACAGGCTAACTATGGCTACACCTTC	CASSALQANYGYTF
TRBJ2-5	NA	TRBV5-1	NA	TGCGCCAGCAGCCGCAGCGAGACCCAGTACTTC	CASSRSETQYF
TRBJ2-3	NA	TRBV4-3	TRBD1	TGCGCCAGCAGCCAAGATCGGCAGGGGGTTTCAGATACGCAGTATTTT	CASSQDRQGVSDTQYF
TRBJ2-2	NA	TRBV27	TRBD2	TGTGCCAGCAGTCCTAGCGGAAACACCGGGGAGCTGTTTTTT	CASSPSGNTGELFF
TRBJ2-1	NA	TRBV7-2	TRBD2	TGTGCCAGCAGCATTAATAGCGGGGGCAATGAGCAGTTCTTC	CASSINSGGNEQFF
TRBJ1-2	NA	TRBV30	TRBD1	TGTGCCTCCAGCCGTGGGACAGGGTCGGGTGGCTACACCTTC	CASSRGTGSGGYTF
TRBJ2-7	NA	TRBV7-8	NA	TGTGCCAGCAGCCCACGGACAACCTACGAGCAGTACTTC	CASSPRTTYEQYF
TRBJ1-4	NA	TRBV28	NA	TGTGCCAGCAGTTTGGAAGGAGAAAGACCACTGTTTTTT	CASSLEGERPLFF
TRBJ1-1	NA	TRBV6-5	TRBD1	TGTGCCAGCAGGGGGTTGACAGGGTTCACTGAAGCTTTCTTT	CASRGLTGFTEAFF
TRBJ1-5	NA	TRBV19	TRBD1	TGTGCCAGTAGTAAAACAGGGGGCGATCAGCCCCAGCATTTT	CASSKTGGDQPQHF
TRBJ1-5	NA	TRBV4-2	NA	TGTGCCAGCAGCCAAGACCCCAATCAGCCCCAGCATTTT	CASSQDPNQPQHF
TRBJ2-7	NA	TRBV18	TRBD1	TGTGCCAGCTCCCGGACAGGGGGCTACGAGCAGTACTTC	CASSRTGGYEQYF
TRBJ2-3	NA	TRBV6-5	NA	TGTGCCAGCAGTTACTCGCGAAGCACAGATACGCAGTATTTT	CASSYSRSTDTQYF